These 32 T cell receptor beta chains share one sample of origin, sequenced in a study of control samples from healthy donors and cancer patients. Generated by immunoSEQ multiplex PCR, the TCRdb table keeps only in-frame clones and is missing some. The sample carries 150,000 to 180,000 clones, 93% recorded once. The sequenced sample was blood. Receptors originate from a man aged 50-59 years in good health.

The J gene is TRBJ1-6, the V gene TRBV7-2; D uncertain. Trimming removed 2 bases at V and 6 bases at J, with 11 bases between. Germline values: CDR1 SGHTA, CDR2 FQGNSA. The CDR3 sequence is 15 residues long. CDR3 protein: CASSLLGASNSPLHF. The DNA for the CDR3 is TGTGCCAGCAGCTTACTGGGCGCTTCTAATTCACCCCTCCACTTT.

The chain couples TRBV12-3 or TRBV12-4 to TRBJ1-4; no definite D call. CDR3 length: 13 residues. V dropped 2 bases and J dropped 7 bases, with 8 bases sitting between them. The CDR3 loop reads CASSLKEGEKLFF. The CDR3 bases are TGTGCCAGCAGTTTAAAGGAAGGTGAAAAACTGTTTTTT.

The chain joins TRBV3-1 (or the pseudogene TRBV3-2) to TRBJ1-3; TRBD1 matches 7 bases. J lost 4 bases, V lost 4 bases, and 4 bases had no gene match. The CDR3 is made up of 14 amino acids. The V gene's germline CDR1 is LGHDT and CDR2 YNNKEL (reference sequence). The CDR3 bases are TGTGCCAGCAGCCCGACAGGGCGAGGAAACACCATATATTTT. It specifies CASSPTGRGNTIYF.

The CDR3, as DNA: TGCAGTGCTAGGGTACGGGATACGCAGTATTTT. Encoded protein: CSARVRDTQYF. The genes are TRBV20-1 and TRBJ2-3; no clear D gene. V was trimmed by 3 bases and J by 6 bases, leaving 7 bases between them. CDR3 length: 11 residues. Germline assignment: CDR1 DFQATT and CDR2 SNEGSKA (reference sequence).

The CDR3 DNA is TGTGCCAGCAGCCAAGGAAGGGGCATTAATGAAAAACTGTTTTTT. Encoded protein: CASSQGRGINEKLFF. V is TRBV3-1 (or the pseudogene TRBV3-2) and J is TRBJ1-4; D is possibly TRBD1 (5 bases). Trimming pared 1 base from V and 4 bases from J, leaving 10 bases between. The CDR3 covers 15 residues. Germline lookup yields CDR1 LGHDT and CDR2 YNNKEL (reference sequence).

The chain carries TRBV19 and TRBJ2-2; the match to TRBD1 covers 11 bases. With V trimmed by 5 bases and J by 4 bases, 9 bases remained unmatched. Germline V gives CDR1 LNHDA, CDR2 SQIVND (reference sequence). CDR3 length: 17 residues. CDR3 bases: TGTGCCAGTAGTCTCCAAGGACAGGGGGCAGGCACCGGGGAGCTGTTTTTT. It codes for CASSLQGQGAGTGELFF.

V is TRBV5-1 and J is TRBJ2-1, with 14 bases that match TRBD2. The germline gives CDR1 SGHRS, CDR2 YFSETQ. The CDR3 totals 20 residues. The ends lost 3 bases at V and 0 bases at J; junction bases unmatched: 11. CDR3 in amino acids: CASSYPGLAGVRSSYNEQFF. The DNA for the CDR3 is TGCGCCAGCAGCTACCCGGGACTAGCGGGAGTGCGGAGCTCCTACAATGAGCAGTTCTTC.

CDR3 DNA: TGTGCCAGCAAGAGACAGAGCCTCTATGGCTACACCTTC. This gives the protein CASKRQSLYGYTF. The chain combines TRBV12-3 or TRBV12-4 with TRBJ1-2; possible D gene TRBD1, 5 bases. The V end was cut by 7 bases, the J end by 4 bases, with 13 bases between. The CDR3 covers 13 residues.

CDR3 nucleotide sequence: TGTGCCAGCAGTTTTTGGACAGGGGGCGCGGACACTGAAGCTTTCTTT. Translated: CASSFWTGGADTEAFF. The V and J genes are TRBV27 and TRBJ1-1; 11 bases agree with TRBD1. V trimming: 3 bases; J trimming: 3 bases; junction bases outside the gene matches: 6. There are 16 residues in the CDR3. Germline CDR1 and CDR2: MNHEY and SMNVEV (reference sequence).

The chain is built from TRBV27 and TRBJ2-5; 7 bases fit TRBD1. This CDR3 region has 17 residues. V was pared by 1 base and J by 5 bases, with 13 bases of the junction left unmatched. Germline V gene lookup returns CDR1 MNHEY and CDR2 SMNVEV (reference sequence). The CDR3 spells CASSLFGQAVWGETQYF. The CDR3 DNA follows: TGTGCCAGCAGTTTATTCGGACAGGCAGTCTGGGGGGAGACCCAGTACTTC.

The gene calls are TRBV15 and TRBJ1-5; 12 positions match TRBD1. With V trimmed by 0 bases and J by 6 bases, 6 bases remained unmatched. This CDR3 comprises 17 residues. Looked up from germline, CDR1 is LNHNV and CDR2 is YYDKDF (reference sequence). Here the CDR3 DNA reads TGTGCCACCAGCAGAGAGTTTGGGACAGGGGGCGTTCAGCCCCAGCATTTT. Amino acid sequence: CATSREFGTGGVQPQHF.

The CDR3 here is CASRTISGGTEAFF. The DNA of the CDR3 is TGTGCCAGTAGGACCATATCAGGGGGCACTGAAGCTTTCTTT. The rearrangement links TRBV19 to TRBJ1-1, with 7 positions matching TRBD1. CDR1 LNHDA and CDR2 SQIVND come from the germline V gene (reference sequence). The CDR3 runs to 14 residues. V was pared by 6 bases and J by 4 bases, with 8 bases of the junction left unmatched.

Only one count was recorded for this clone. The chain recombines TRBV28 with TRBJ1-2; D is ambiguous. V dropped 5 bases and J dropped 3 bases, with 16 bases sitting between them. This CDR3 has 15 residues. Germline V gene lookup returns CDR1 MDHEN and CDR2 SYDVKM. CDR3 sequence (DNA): TGTGCCAGCAGTACTAAAAGGGCGGGATACTATGGCTACACCTTC. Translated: CASSTKRAGYYGYTF.

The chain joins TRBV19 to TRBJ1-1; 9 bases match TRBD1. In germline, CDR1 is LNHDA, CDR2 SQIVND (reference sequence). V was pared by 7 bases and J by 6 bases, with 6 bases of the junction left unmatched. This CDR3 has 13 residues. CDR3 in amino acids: CASIPGQGAEAFF. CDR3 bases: TGTGCCAGTATCCCGGGACAGGGTGCTGAAGCTTTCTTT.

Written as DNA, the CDR3 is TGTGCCAGCAAGATAAAGGAAGATACGCAGTATTTT. Amino acid sequence: CASKIKEDTQYF. V usage is TRBV12-3 or TRBV12-4 and J usage is TRBJ2-3; D unclear. Trimming cost V 7 bases and J 5 bases, with 10 bases left between them. There are 12 residues in the CDR3.

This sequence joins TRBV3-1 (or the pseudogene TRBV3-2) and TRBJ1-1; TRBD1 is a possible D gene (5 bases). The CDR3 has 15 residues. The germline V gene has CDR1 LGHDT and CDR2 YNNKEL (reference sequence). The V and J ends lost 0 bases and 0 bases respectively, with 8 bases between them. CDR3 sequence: CASSQDGAVNTEAFF. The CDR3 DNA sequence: TGTGCCAGCAGCCAAGATGGGGCCGTGAACACTGAAGCTTTCTTT.

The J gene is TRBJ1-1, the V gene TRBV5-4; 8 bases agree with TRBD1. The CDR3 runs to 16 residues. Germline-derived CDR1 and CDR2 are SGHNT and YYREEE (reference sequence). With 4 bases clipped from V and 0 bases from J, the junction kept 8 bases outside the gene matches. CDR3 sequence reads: CASSGGTGFMNTEAFF. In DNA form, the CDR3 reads TGTGCCAGCAGCGGGGGGACAGGTTTCATGAACACTGAAGCTTTCTTT.

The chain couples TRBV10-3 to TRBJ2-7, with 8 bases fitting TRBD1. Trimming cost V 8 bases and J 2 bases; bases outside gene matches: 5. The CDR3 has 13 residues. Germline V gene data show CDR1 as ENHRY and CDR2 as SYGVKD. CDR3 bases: TGTGCCATCCATGGACAGGGTGCCTACGAGCAGTACTTC. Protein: CAIHGQGAYEQYF.

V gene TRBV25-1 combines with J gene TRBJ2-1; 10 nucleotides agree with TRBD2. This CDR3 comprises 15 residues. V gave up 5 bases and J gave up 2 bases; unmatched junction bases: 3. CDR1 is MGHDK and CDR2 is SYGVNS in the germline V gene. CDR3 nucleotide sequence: TGTGCCAGCAGTACCGGGACTAGCGCCTACAATGAGCAGTTCTTC. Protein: CASSTGTSAYNEQFF.

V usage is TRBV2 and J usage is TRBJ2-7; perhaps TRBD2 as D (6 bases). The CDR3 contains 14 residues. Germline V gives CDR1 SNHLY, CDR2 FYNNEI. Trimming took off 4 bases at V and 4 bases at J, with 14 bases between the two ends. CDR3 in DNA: TGTGCCAGCAGTGGGAGGGAGAAACGGTACGAGCAGTACTTC. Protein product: CASSGREKRYEQYF.

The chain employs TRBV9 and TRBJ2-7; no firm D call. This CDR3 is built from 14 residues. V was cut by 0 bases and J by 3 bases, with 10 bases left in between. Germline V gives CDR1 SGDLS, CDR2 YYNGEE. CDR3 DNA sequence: TGTGCCAGCAGCGTAGCGACTCCCAACTACGAGCAGTACTTC. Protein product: CASSVATPNYEQYF.

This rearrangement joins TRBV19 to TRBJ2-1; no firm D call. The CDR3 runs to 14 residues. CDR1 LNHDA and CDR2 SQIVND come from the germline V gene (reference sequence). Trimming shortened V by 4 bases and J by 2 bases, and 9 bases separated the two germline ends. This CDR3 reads CASSKAAPYNEQFF. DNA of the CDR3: TGTGCCAGTAGTAAGGCCGCCCCCTACAATGAGCAGTTCTTC.

The CDR3 sequence is CASRTGTTWTEAFF. The CDR3 DNA reads TGTGCCAGCAGGACCGGGACCACTTGGACTGAAGCTTTCTTT. The chain has TRBV27 and TRBJ1-1; a weak D match, TRBD1 (5 bases). V gave up 6 bases and J gave up 5 bases, with 16 bases separating them. The CDR3 sequence is 14 residues long. Per germline, CDR1 MNHEY and CDR2 SMNVEV (reference sequence).

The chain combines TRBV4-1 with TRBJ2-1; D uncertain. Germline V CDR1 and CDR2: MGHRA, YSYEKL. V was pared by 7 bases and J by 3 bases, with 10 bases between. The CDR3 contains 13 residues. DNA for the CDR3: TGCGCCAGCAAAAGGGTAGGCTACAATGAGCAGTTCTTC. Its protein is CASKRVGYNEQFF.

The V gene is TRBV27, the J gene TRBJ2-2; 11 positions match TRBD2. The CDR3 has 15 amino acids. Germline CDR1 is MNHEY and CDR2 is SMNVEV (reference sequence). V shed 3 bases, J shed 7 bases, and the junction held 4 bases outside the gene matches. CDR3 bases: TGTGCCAGCAGTTTTGGGACTAGCGGTGGCGGGGAGCTGTTTTTT. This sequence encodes CASSFGTSGGGELFF.

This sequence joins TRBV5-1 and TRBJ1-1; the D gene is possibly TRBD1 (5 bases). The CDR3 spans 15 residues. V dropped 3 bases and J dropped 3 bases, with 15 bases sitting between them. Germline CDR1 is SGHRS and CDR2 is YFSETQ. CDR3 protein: CASSYGNGGYTEAFF. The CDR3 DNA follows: TGCGCCAGCAGCTATGGAAATGGGGGGTACACTGAAGCTTTCTTT.

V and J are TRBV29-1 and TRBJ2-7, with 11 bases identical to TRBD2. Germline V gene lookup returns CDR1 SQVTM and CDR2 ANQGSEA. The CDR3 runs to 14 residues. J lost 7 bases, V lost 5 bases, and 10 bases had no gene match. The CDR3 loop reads CSVCDSGRAGEQYF. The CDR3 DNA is TGCAGCGTTTGTGATAGCGGGAGGGCCGGGGAGCAGTACTTC.

This chain's CDR3 is CASSPEDRGRWTEAFF. CDR3 in DNA: TGTGCCAGCAGTCCAGAAGACAGGGGACGGTGGACTGAAGCTTTCTTT. The chain carries TRBV28 and TRBJ1-1; 8 bases fit TRBD1. V was pared by 5 bases and J by 5 bases, with 13 bases of the junction left unmatched. CDR1 is MDHEN, CDR2 SYDVKM, per germline. The CDR3 runs 16 residues.

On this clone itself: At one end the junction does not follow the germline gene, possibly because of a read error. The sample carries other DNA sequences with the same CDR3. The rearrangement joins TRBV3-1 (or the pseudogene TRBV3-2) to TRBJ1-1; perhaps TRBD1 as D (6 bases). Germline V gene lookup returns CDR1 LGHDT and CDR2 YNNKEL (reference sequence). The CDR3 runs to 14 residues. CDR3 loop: CASSFHRENTEAFF. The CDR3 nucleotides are TGCGCCAGCAGCTTTCACAGGGAGAACACTGAAGCTTTCTTT.

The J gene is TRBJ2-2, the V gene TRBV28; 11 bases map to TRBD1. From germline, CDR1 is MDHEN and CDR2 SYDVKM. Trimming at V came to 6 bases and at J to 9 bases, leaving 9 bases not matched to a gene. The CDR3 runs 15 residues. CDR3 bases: TGTGCCAGCAGCACCCTAAGGACAGGGGGCCGGGAGCTGTTTTTT. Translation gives CASSTLRTGGRELFF. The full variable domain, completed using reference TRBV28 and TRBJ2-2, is DVKVTQSSRYLVKRTGEKVFLECVQDMDHENMFWYRQDPGLGLRLIYFSYDVKMKEKGDIPEGYSVSREKKERFSLILESASTNQTSMYLCASSTLRTGGRELFFGEGSRLTVL.

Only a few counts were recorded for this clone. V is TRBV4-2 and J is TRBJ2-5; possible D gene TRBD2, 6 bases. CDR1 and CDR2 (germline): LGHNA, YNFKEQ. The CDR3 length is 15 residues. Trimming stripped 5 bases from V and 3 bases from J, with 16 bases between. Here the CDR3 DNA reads TGTGCCAGCAGCTTTAATCCAAGGGAGGAAGAGACCCAGTACTTC. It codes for CASSFNPREEETQYF.

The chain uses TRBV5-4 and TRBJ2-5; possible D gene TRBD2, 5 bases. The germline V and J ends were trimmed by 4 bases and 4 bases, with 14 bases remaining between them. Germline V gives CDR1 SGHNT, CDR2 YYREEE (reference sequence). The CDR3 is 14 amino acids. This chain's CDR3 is CASSTTGVRETQYF. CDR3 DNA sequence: TGTGCCAGCAGCACCACCGGGGTCCGAGAGACCCAGTACTTC.